The 7 T cell receptor beta chains listed next were all sequenced from one sample in a study of CD8 T cells in Susac syndrome. Random-hexamer reverse transcription was applied to roughly 0.5 to 1 ug RNA. One entry per CDR3 protein, called by TCRdb with MiXCR from the immunoSEQ multiplex PCR reads. The table includes roughly 160,000 distinct CDR3 sequences, approximately 95% detected once. Sequencing used CD4+ T cells from PBMCs. These TCRs come from a human donor with Susac syndrome.

V usage is TRBV6-2 or TRBV6-3 and J usage is TRBJ1-6, with D perhaps TRBD1 (6 bases). Between the trimmed V and J ends, which lost 4 bases and 7 bases, there was a span of 11 bases. Germline V gives CDR1 MNHEY, CDR2 SVGEGT. The CDR3 consists of 14 residues. The CDR3 is CASSSGTKNSPLHF. In DNA, the CDR3 is TGTGCCAGCAGTTCCGGGACAAAGAATTCACCCCTCCACTTT.

V is TRBV21-1 and J is TRBJ2-1; the D segment call TRBD1 is taken from the table without a DNA check. TRBV21-1 is annotated as a pseudogene. The CDR3 has 18 residues. The CDR3 region is CASSKSFSGGTPYNEQFF. DNA for the CDR3: TGTGCCAGCAGCAAATCATTCAGCGGGGGCACTCCCTACAATGAGCAGTTCTTC.

This chain connects TRBV3-1 to TRBJ2-1; D gene uncertain. V lost 1 base, J lost 4 bases, and 11 bases lay in between. This CDR3 is built from 15 residues. The germline CDR1 and CDR2 sequences are LGHDT and YNNKEL (reference sequence). The DNA of the CDR3 is TGTGCCAGCAGCCAAGGGCTTGCTCTATACAATGAGCAGTTCTTC. Its translation: CASSQGLALYNEQFF.

The chain is built from TRBV24-1 and TRBJ2-1; D may be TRBD1 or TRBD2 (7 bases each). Germline V gives CDR1 KGHDR, CDR2 SFDVKD. There are 16 residues in the CDR3. Between the trimmed V and J ends, which lost 4 bases and 6 bases, there was a span of 18 bases. CDR3 sequence reads: CATSDRQGGSLNEQFF. The CDR3 DNA reads TGTGCCACCAGTGACCGACAGGGAGGGTCCCTCAATGAGCAGTTCTTC.

The chain is built from TRBV20-1 and TRBJ2-7; 9 positions match TRBD2. Germline V gives CDR1 DFQATT, CDR2 SNEGSKA (reference sequence). The V gene end was trimmed by 6 bases and the J gene end by 4 bases; junction bases not matched to a gene: 10. The CDR3 runs to 14 residues. CDR3 in DNA: TGCAGTGCCAACTTAGCGGGAGCGGGATACGAGCAGTACTTC. Its protein is CSANLAGAGYEQYF.

The rearrangement links TRBV3-1 to TRBJ2-3; 8 bases map to TRBD1. The V segment lost 0 bases and the J segment 1 base; nucleotides outside the gene matches: 3. CDR3 length: 16 amino acids. CDR1 and CDR2 from the germline V gene are LGHDT and YNNKEL (reference sequence). The CDR3 sequence: CASSQEAGGGTDTQYF. DNA of the CDR3: TGTGCCAGCAGCCAAGAAGCAGGGGGCGGCACAGATACGCAGTATTTT.

This chain joins TRBV14 and TRBJ2-2; no reliable D call. This CDR3 spans 15 amino acids. Trimming pared 1 base from V and 1 base from J, leaving 7 bases between. CDR1 is SGHDN, CDR2 FVKESK, per germline. For the CDR3, the DNA is TGTGCCAGCAGCCAAGTACGGTTGAACACCGGGGAGCTGTTTTTT. Translating gives CASSQVRLNTGELFF.